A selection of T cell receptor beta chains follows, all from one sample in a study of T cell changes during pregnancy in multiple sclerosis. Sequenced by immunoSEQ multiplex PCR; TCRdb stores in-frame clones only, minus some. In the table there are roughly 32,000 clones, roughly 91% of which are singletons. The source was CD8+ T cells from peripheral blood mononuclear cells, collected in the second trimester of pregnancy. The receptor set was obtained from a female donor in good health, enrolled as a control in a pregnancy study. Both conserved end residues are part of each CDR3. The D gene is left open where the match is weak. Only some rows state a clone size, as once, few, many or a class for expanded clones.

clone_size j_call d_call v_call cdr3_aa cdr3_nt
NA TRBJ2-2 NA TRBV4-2 CASSQVGGTTGELFF TGTGCCAGCAGCCAAGTGGGGGGTACAACCGGGGAGCTGTTTTTT
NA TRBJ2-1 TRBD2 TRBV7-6 CASSLDRDYLGDEQFF TGTGCCAGCAGCTTGGACCGGGACTACCTTGGTGATGAGCAGTTCTTC
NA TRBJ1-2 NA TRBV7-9 CASSLAIDSANYGYTF TGTGCCAGCAGCTTAGCGATCGACAGCGCTAACTATGGCTACACCTTC
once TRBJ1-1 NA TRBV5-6 CASSRGAGTEAFF TGTGCCAGCAGCAGGGGCGCTGGAACTGAAGCTTTCTTT
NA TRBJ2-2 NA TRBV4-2 CASSPARGERAGELFF TGTGCCAGCAGCCCCGCCAGGGGGGAAAGGGCCGGGGAGCTGTTTTTT
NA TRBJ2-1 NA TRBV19 CARLETPGPSPSYNEQFF TGTGCCAGACTAGAAACTCCGGGCCCCTCGCCCTCCTACAATGAGCAGTTCTTC
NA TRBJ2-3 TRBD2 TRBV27 CASRFTSSGSLSTDTQYF TGTGCCAGCAGATTTACATCTAGCGGGTCTCTTAGCACAGATACGCAGTATTTT
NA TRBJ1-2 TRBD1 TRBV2 CASSEDSPGTGILGYTF TGTGCCAGCAGTGAAGATTCCCCGGGGACAGGGATTTTAGGCTACACCTTC
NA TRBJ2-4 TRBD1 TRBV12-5 CASGLATGGAKNIQYF TGTGCTAGTGGTTTGGCCACAGGGGGGGCCAAAAACATTCAGTACTTC
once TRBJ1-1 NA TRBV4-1 CASSWAEGGDTEAFF TGCGCCAGCAGTTGGGCCGAGGGGGGGGACACTGAAGCTTTCTTT
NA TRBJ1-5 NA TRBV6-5 CASSYLGGGQPQHF TGTGCCAGCAGTTATCTCGGGGGTGGTCAGCCCCAGCATTTT
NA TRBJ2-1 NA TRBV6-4 CASSDSSAGGKSYNEQFF TGTGCCAGCAGTGACTCCTCTGCCGGGGGTAAATCCTACAATGAGCAGTTCTTC
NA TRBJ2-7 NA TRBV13 CASSPRGEIPYEQYF TGTGCCAGCAGCCCCAGGGGGGAAATTCCCTACGAGCAGTACTTC
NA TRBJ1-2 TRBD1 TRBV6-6 CASHYRGLVF TGTGCCAGCCATTACAGGGGGCTCGTCTTC
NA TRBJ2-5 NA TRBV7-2 CASSLAGSQETQYF TGTGCCAGCAGCTTAGCGGGCAGTCAAGAGACCCAGTACTTC
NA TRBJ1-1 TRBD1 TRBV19 CASRLEGGADEAFF TGTGCCAGTCGCTTAGAAGGGGGCGCGGATGAAGCTTTCTTT
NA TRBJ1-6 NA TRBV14 CASSHYPQVYNSPLHF TGTGCCAGCAGCCACTACCCCCAGGTCTATAATTCACCCCTCCACTTT
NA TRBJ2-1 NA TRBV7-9 CASSLGQYNEQFF TGTGCCAGCAGCTTAGGACAGTACAATGAGCAGTTCTTC
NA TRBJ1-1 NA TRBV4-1 CASSQEGSGITEAFF TGCGCCAGCAGCCAAGAAGGGTCAGGGATCACTGAAGCTTTCTTT
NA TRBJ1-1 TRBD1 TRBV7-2 CASSSDRGLGTEAFF TGTGCCAGCAGCTCCGACAGGGGGCTAGGTACTGAAGCTTTCTTT
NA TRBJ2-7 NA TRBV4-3 CASSQDQGSSSYEQYF TGCGCCAGCAGCCAAGATCAAGGGAGTTCCTCCTACGAGCAGTACTTC
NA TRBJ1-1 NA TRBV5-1 CASSTRGNTEAFF TGCGCCAGCAGCACGCGAGGTAACACTGAAGCTTTCTTT
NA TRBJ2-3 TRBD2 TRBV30 CAWSVRGYITSGGAISDTQYF TGTGCCTGGAGTGTAAGGGGTTATATAACTAGCGGGGGGGCCATCTCAGATACGCAGTATTTT
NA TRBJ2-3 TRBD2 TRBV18 CASSLSGGQADTQYF TGTGCCAGCTCCCTGAGCGGGGGGCAAGCAGATACGCAGTATTTT
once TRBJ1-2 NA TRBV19 CASSIEGAFYGYTF TGTGCCAGTAGTATAGAAGGGGCGTTCTATGGCTACACCTTC
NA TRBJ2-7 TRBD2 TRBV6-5 CASSYSSSGGEQYF TGTGCCAGCAGTTACTCGTCTAGCGGGGGTGAGCAGTACTTC
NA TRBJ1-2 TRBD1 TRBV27 CASSPNLGQNYGYTF TGTGCCAGCAGTCCCAATTTGGGACAGAACTATGGCTACACCTTC
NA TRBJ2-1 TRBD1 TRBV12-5 CASGQGAAHYNEQFF TGTGCTAGTGGTCAGGGGGCTGCCCATTACAATGAGCAGTTCTTC
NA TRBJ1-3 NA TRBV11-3 CASSLGESSGNTIYF TGTGCCAGCAGCTTGGGCGAGTCGTCCGGAAACACCATATATTTT
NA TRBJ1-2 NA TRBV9 CASSVARAGLDYGYTF TGTGCCAGCAGCGTAGCCAGGGCCGGCCTTGACTATGGCTACACCTTC
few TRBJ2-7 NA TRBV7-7 CASSLGFQSPYEQYF TGTGCTAGCAGCTTAGGGTTTCAGTCACCCTACGAGCAGTACTTC
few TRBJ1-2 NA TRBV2 CASSERGPNYGYTF TGTGCCAGCAGTGAGCGGGGGCCTAACTATGGCTACACCTTC
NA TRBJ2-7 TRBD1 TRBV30 CAWSVGQGGSEQYF TGTGCCTGGAGCGTGGGACAGGGGGGGTCCGAGCAGTACTTC
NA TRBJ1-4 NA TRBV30 CAWNDRLNEKLFF TGTGCCTGGAATGACAGACTTAATGAAAAACTGTTTTTT
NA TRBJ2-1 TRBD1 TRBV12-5 CASLDGTGVGYNEQFF TGTGCTAGTCTGGACGGGACAGGGGTGGGATACAATGAGCAGTTCTTC
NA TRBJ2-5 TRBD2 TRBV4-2 CASSQDPAGGQETQYF TGTGCCAGCAGCCAAGATCCAGCGGGGGGGCAAGAGACCCAGTACTTC
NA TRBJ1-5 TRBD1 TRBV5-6 CASSLYRGAGNQPQHF TGTGCCAGCAGCTTGTACAGGGGGGCCGGCAATCAGCCCCAGCATTTT